The 18 T cell receptor beta chains below come from one sample, sequenced in a study of memory CD4+ T cells and cytomegalovirus serostatus. Using immunoSEQ multiplex PCR, the repertoire was profiled, and TCRdb retains in-frame clones only, with some absent. Of 45,000 to 60,000 clones in the sample, over 60% were seen once. The sort gate was single viable CD3+CD4+CD8-CD45RO+ cells for memory CD4+ T cells. Sequencing was performed on memory CD4+ T cells from blood. The origin of the receptors is an adult in good health and CMV-seropositive.

V usage is TRBV28 and J usage is TRBJ1-6, with 7 bases that match TRBD1. The length of the CDR3 is 20 residues. Unmatched junction bases numbered 16, after V lost 5 bases and J lost 0 bases. CDR1 MDHEN and CDR2 SYDVKM come from the germline V gene. The CDR3 reads CASSPLKLQGRSSYNSPLHF. The CDR3 DNA sequence: TGTGCCAGCAGTCCCCTAAAACTACAGGGGAGGAGCTCCTATAATTCACCCCTCCACTTT.

This sequence joins TRBV5-1 and TRBJ2-3; D gene ambiguous. This CDR3 is built from 14 residues. Germline loops: CDR1 SGHRS, CDR2 YFSETQ. V gave up 0 bases and J gave up 2 bases, with 7 bases separating them. The CDR3 sequence: CASSLVATTDTQYF. Written as DNA, the CDR3 is TGCGCCAGCAGCTTGGTAGCTACCACAGATACGCAGTATTTT.

The chain has TRBV27 and TRBJ1-6, with 8 nucleotides matching TRBD1. This CDR3 region has 16 residues. CDR1 and CDR2 from the germline V gene are MNHEY and SMNVEV (reference sequence). J gave up 7 bases and V 3 bases, and 8 bases lay outside the gene matches. The DNA of the CDR3 is TGTGCCAGCAGTTTCCGCCAGGGGGCGAGGAATTCACCCCTCCACTTT. The encoded protein is CASSFRQGARNSPLHF.

The V call is TRBV6-1, the J call TRBJ1-3; the D is unclear. There are 14 residues in the CDR3. The germline V and J ends were trimmed by 0 bases and 8 bases, with 11 bases remaining between them. The V gene's germline CDR1 is MNHNS and CDR2 SASEGT. This chain's CDR3 is CASSEASLIYTIYF. The CDR3 DNA reads as TGTGCCAGCAGTGAAGCCAGTTTAATCTACACCATATATTTT.

The V gene is TRBV18, the J gene TRBJ1-5; D gene uncertain. Deletions cut 3 bases from V and 6 bases from J, with 9 bases between. Germline CDR1 and CDR2: KGHSH and LQKENI. There are 13 residues in the CDR3. For the CDR3, the DNA is TGTGCCAGCTCACCGGGTGACGGTCAGCCCCAGCATTTT. This gives the protein CASSPGDGQPQHF.

This clone is a singleton in its sample. The chain joins TRBV27 to TRBJ2-4; D possibly uses TRBD1 or TRBD2 (6 bases each). Germline lookup yields CDR1 MNHEY and CDR2 SMNVEV (reference sequence). The CDR3 is 17 amino acids. V was pared by 8 bases and J by 0 bases, with 20 bases between. CDR3 sequence (DNA): TGTGCCAGCTCCCTTCTTTACAGGGACTTAGCCAAAAACATTCAGTACTTC. Amino acid sequence: CASSLLYRDLAKNIQYF.

There are a few counts of this clone. The chain employs TRBV6-1 and TRBJ1-6; TRBD1 is a possible D gene (5 bases). Between the trimmed V and J ends, which lost 4 bases and 8 bases, there was a span of 15 bases. In germline, CDR1 is MNHNS, CDR2 SASEGT. This CDR3 region has 15 residues. The CDR3 sequence: CASSATGPTDSPLHF. CDR3 bases: TGTGCCAGCAGTGCCACAGGACCTACGGATTCACCCCTCCACTTT.

This clone turned up a few times. The chain joins TRBV9 to TRBJ2-1; either TRBD1 or TRBD2 may fit D (5 bases each). This CDR3 region has 16 residues. The V end was cut by 5 bases, the J end by 0 bases, with 15 bases between. Germline V gives CDR1 SGDLS, CDR2 YYNGEE. The chain's CDR3 is CASSLRTGTSYNEQFF. CDR3 nucleotide sequence: TGTGCCAGCAGTCTACGGACTGGGACCTCCTACAATGAGCAGTTCTTC.

The chain recombines TRBV4-3 with TRBJ1-4; a weak D match, TRBD1 (5 bases). V gave up 0 bases and J gave up 6 bases, with 23 bases separating them. The CDR3 extends over 19 amino acids. Germline CDR1 and CDR2: LGHNA and YSLEER. CDR3 nucleotides: TGCGCCAGCAGCCAAGATAAGCCGGGAGGGGCGGCCTCTTATGAAAAACTGTTTTTT. Encoded protein: CASSQDKPGGAASYEKLFF.

The V gene is TRBV13, the J gene TRBJ2-6; D may be TRBD1 or TRBD2 (5 bases each). The CDR3 sequence is 20 residues long. CDR1 PRHDT and CDR2 FYEKMQ come from the germline V gene (reference sequence). V was pared by 3 bases and J by 4 bases, with 25 bases between. The CDR3 DNA follows: TGTGCCAGCAGCTTGACTTACCTAACCCCCGGGACCCCCGGGGCCAACGTCCTGACTTTC. It is translated as CASSLTYLTPGTPGANVLTF.

The chain combines TRBV10-2 with TRBJ2-4, with D tentatively TRBD1 or TRBD2 (6 bases each). Between the trimmed V and J ends, which lost 6 bases and 0 bases, there was a span of 15 bases. The V gene's germline CDR1 is WSHSY and CDR2 SAAADI. The CDR3 is 16 residues long. In nucleotides, the CDR3 is TGCGCCAGCAGCCCCGGGGGCTGGGGAGCCAAAAACATTCAGTACTTC. This sequence encodes CASSPGGWGAKNIQYF.

This chain uses TRBV12-5 with TRBJ2-7; the D is unclear. CDR3 size: 16 residues. V was pared by 5 bases and J by 5 bases, with 22 bases between. Germline loops: CDR1 LGHNT, CDR2 FRNRAP. The CDR3 here is CASGLSRILGLDEQYF. In DNA, the CDR3 is TGTGCTAGTGGTCTTAGCAGGATTTTAGGGCTCGACGAGCAGTACTTC.

The rearrangement uses TRBV6-1 and TRBJ2-5; 7 nucleotides match TRBD2. The CDR3 loop spans 14 amino acids. Per germline, CDR1 MNHNS and CDR2 SASEGT. The V segment lost 7 bases and the J segment 5 bases; nucleotides outside the gene matches: 10. The CDR3 sequence is CASTVAGGWETQYF. DNA for the CDR3: TGTGCCAGCACCGTGGCCGGGGGGTGGGAGACCCAGTACTTC.

V and J are TRBV7-3 and TRBJ2-2; the D gene could be TRBD1 or TRBD2 (6 bases each). This CDR3 comprises 14 residues. CDR1 SGHTA and CDR2 FQGTGA come from the germline V gene. The V and J ends lost 4 bases and 5 bases respectively, with 11 bases between them. CDR3 nucleotides: TGTGCCAGCAGCTACCAAGGGGGGACCGGGGAGCTGTTTTTT. The encoded protein is CASSYQGGTGELFF.

This chain joins TRBV10-1 and TRBJ2-3, with 11 nucleotides matching TRBD2. The V and J ends lost 4 bases and 6 bases, in that order; junction bases with no gene match: 9. The V gene's germline CDR1 is WNHNN and CDR2 SYGVQD (reference sequence). CDR3 length equals 16 residues. In DNA form, the CDR3 reads TGCGCCAGCAGTGGCGACACTAGCGGGAGTAGGGATACGCAGTATTTT. Translating gives CASSGDTSGSRDTQYF.

V gene TRBV2 combines with J gene TRBJ1-6; no clear D gene. The CDR3 has 13 amino acids. V was pared by 6 bases and J by 3 bases, with 6 bases between. CDR1 and CDR2 from the germline V gene are SNHLY and FYNNEI. Here the CDR3 DNA reads TGTGCCAGCAGACAGAGCTATAATTCACCCCTCCACTTT. Protein sequence: CASRQSYNSPLHF.

The CDR3 here is CASGPGGAGANVLTF. The CDR3, as DNA: TGTGCTAGTGGCCCCGGAGGGGCTGGGGCCAACGTCCTGACTTTC. The V call is TRBV12-5, the J call TRBJ2-6; a weak D match, TRBD2 (6 bases). The germline V and J ends were trimmed by 6 bases and 2 bases, with 11 bases remaining between them. CDR1 is LGHNT and CDR2 is FRNRAP in the germline V gene. This CDR3 comprises 15 residues.

This chain uses TRBV28 with TRBJ1-1; D may be TRBD1 (6 bases). V was shortened by 7 bases and J by 11 bases, with 20 bases between the two germline ends. Germline V gene data show CDR1 as MDHEN and CDR2 as SYDVKM. The CDR3 runs to 13 residues. The CDR3, as DNA: TGTGCCAGCACCATACCAAGGCGGGGGGGCGCTTTCTTT. It translates to CASTIPRRGGAFF.